One and the same sample provided the 8 T cell receptor beta chains below, sequenced in a study of blood T cell repertoires in COVID-19. Produced via immunoSEQ multiplex PCR; TCRdb's table is partial and in-frame only. The sample has approximately 470,000 clones; roughly 88% are singletons. The sequenced sample consisted of peripheral blood. These receptors came from a human donor in a cohort sampled during active COVID-19.

The CDR3 DNA sequence: TGTGCCAGCAGCGTAATGCTCGGACAGATGACGCCCCAGCATTTT. Its translation is CASSVMLGQMTPQHF. The chain has TRBV7-2 and TRBJ1-5; tentative D call: TRBD1 (6 bases). The CDR3 extends over 15 amino acids. Trimming stripped 5 bases from V and 9 bases from J, with 20 bases between. Germline V lookup: CDR1 SGHTA, CDR2 FQGNSA.

Note on this clone: Additional DNA sequences in this sample encode the identical CDR3. The chain links TRBV30 to TRBJ1-2; 7 bases are a match to TRBD1. With 4 bases clipped from V and 1 base from J, the junction kept 0 bases outside the gene matches. The CDR3 is 12 amino acids. The germline CDR1 and CDR2 sequences are GTSNPN and SVGIG (reference sequence). The CDR3 loop reads CAWTGGNYGYTF. CDR3 bases: TGTGCCTGGACAGGGGGTAACTATGGCTACACCTTC.

The chain carries TRBV6-5 and TRBJ1-2; D perhaps matches TRBD1 (6 bases). Germline lookup yields CDR1 MNHEY and CDR2 SVGAGI. The V and J ends lost 7 bases and 2 bases respectively, with 14 bases between them. The CDR3 loop spans 14 amino acids. In DNA, the CDR3 is TGTGCCAGCACCCCCTACAGGGAGAACTATGGCTACACCTTC. Translation: CASTPYRENYGYTF.

This clone appeared a single time. This specimen includes other DNA sequences encoding the same CDR3. V usage is TRBV19 and J usage is TRBJ2-5; the match to TRBD1 covers 8 bases. The V gene end was trimmed by 6 bases and the J gene end by 5 bases; junction bases not matched to a gene: 2. Germline assignment: CDR1 LNHDA and CDR2 SQIVND (reference sequence). This CDR3 has 12 amino acids. CDR3 in amino acids: CASSYRGETQYF. The CDR3 DNA sequence: TGTGCCAGTAGCTACAGGGGGGAGACCCAGTACTTC.

This chain joins TRBV19 and TRBJ2-7; 9 positions match TRBD2. CDR1 LNHDA and CDR2 SQIVND come from the germline V gene (reference sequence). Germline trimming cut 5 bases from V and 0 bases from J; bases unmatched to any gene: 8. The CDR3 consists of 16 residues. This CDR3 reads CASSPRASGASYEQYF. The CDR3 DNA sequence: TGTGCCAGTAGTCCACGGGCTAGCGGGGCCTCCTACGAGCAGTACTTC.

The V gene is TRBV6-2 or TRBV6-3, the J gene TRBJ2-1; weak D call: TRBD2 (7 bases). In germline, CDR1 is MNHEY, CDR2 SVGEGT. This CDR3 contains 17 residues. The V end was cut by 1 base, the J end by 12 bases, with 25 bases between. The CDR3 region is CASSYFVGAETSRGQFF. In DNA form, the CDR3 reads TGTGCCAGCAGTTACTTTGTGGGTGCGGAGACTAGCAGGGGGCAGTTCTTC.

The chain links TRBV29-1 to TRBJ1-4; D perhaps matches TRBD1 (6 bases). CDR1 SQVTM and CDR2 ANQGSEA come from the germline V gene. The CDR3 has 12 residues. Trimming stripped 4 bases from V and 7 bases from J, with 10 bases between. CDR3 region: CSVGYRAEKLFF. CDR3 DNA: TGCAGCGTTGGGTACAGGGCTGAAAAACTGTTTTTT.

This clone was counted at least ten times. This CDR3 is CSVGPGGETQYF. The CDR3 bases are TGCAGCGTTGGTCCAGGGGGAGAGACCCAGTACTTC. The genes are TRBV29-1 and TRBJ2-5, with TRBD1 identical over 7 bases. The CDR3 contains 12 residues. Germline V gene lookup returns CDR1 SQVTM and CDR2 ANQGSEA. Trimming at V came to 4 bases and at J to 4 bases, leaving 3 bases not matched to a gene.